This entry lists 23 T cell receptor beta chains sequenced from one sample in a study of brain metastases from non-small cell lung cancer. Sequencing was performed with immunoSEQ multiplex PCR; in TCRdb, only in-frame clones are kept and a portion is missing. The top ten hold 3.5% to 4% of the sample, which has thousands of clones, roughly 85% seen once. The sample taken for sequencing was primary lung tumor tissue. These TCRs come from a donor at least 40 years old with non-small cell lung cancer.

A single count supports this clone. V and J are TRBV14 and TRBJ2-3; 8 bases agree with TRBD2. V dropped 3 bases and J dropped 0; count of bases not matched to a gene: 5. The germline CDR1 and CDR2 sequences are SGHDN and FVKESK. The CDR3 length is 16 residues. For the CDR3, the DNA is TGTGCCAGCAGCCACGGGACTAGGTCTAGCACAGATACGCAGTATTTT. This codes for CASSHGTRSSTDTQYF. Full variable domain (outside the CDR3, taken from reference TRBV14 and TRBJ2-3): EAGVTQFPSHSVIEKGQTVTLRCDPISGHDNLYWYRRVMGKEIKFLLHFVKESKQDESGMPNNRFLAERTGGTYSTLKVQPAELEDSGVYFCASSHGTRSSTDTQYFGPGTRLTVL.

The gene calls are TRBV6-4 and TRBJ2-3; 8 bases are a match to TRBD2. CDR1 MRHNA and CDR2 SNTAGT come from the germline V gene. The CDR3 is made up of 15 amino acids. V lost 5 bases, J lost 4 bases, and 8 bases stayed unmatched. Here the CDR3 DNA reads TGTGCCAGCAGTCCCGAGGCGGGGGGAGCAGATACGCAGTATTTT. Its translation is CASSPEAGGADTQYF.

This chain uses TRBV19 with TRBJ2-1, with D possibly being TRBD2 (6 bases). CDR1 and CDR2 from the germline V gene are LNHDA and SQIVND (reference sequence). Trimming cost V 5 bases and J 5 bases, with 19 bases left between them. This CDR3 spans 16 amino acids. CDR3 sequence reads: CASSGGVPPEDNEQFF. The DNA of the CDR3 is TGTGCCAGTAGTGGAGGGGTCCCCCCTGAGGACAATGAGCAGTTCTTC. Using reference TRBV19 and TRBJ2-1 for the parts outside the CDR3, the full variable domain is DGGITQSPKYLFRKEGQNVTLSCEQNLNHDAMYWYRQDPGQGLRLIYYSQIVNDFQKGDIAEGYSVSREKKESFPLTVTSAQKNPTAFYLCASSGGVPPEDNEQFFGPGTRLTVL.

The V and J genes are TRBV7-2 and TRBJ2-7, with 16 positions matching TRBD2. The CDR3 totals 16 residues. V dropped 4 bases and J dropped 3; count of bases not matched to a gene: 3. Germline CDR1 reads SGHTA; CDR2 reads FQGNSA. CDR3 sequence: CASSSGLAGGLYEQYF. DNA for the CDR3: TGTGCCAGCAGCTCGGGACTAGCGGGGGGGCTCTACGAGCAGTACTTC.

The chain links TRBV7-8 to TRBJ2-7, with D maybe TRBD2 (6 bases). The CDR3 length is 13 residues. The V gene lost 5 bases and the J gene lost 4 bases, with 12 bases spanning the gap. Germline V gene sequence: CDR1 SGHVS, CDR2 FQNEAQ. This CDR3 reads CASSRLGGYEQYF. CDR3 nucleotide sequence: TGTGCCAGCAGCCGCCTCGGAGGGTACGAGCAGTACTTC.

The V call is TRBV10-2, the J call TRBJ2-7; D remains ambiguous. CDR3 length: 15 amino acids. Trimming removed 0 bases at V and 7 bases at J, with 16 bases between. Looked up from germline, CDR1 is WSHSY and CDR2 is SAAADI. The CDR3 DNA is TGCGCCAGCAGTGAGTCGGGGTCTAACCTCGGGGAGCAGTACTTC. Encoded protein: CASSESGSNLGEQYF.

This clone was seen only a few times. The chain employs TRBV25-1 and TRBJ1-1; 9 bases are shared with TRBD1. Losses at the gene ends were 6 bases for V and 5 bases for J; bases not matched to a gene: 7. The CDR3 contains 14 residues. Germline V gene data show CDR1 as MGHDK and CDR2 as SYGVNS. For the CDR3, the DNA is TGTGCCAGCAGGGGGACAGGGCGGGGGACTGAAGCTTTCTTT. It yields the protein CASRGTGRGTEAFF.

This chain joins TRBV11-1 and TRBJ2-3; D not certain. The length of the CDR3 is 15 residues. V was pared by 6 bases and J by 0 bases, with 13 bases between. Germline lookup yields CDR1 SGHAT and CDR2 FQDESV (reference sequence). CDR3 region: CASSKRASSTDTQYF. CDR3 nucleotide sequence: TGTGCCAGCAGTAAAAGGGCTTCTAGCACAGATACGCAGTATTTT.

This clone was picked up a small number of times. The chain carries TRBV30 and TRBJ2-2, with D unresolved. The length of the CDR3 is 12 residues. V was cut by 0 bases and J by 7 bases, with 6 bases left in between. Germline CDR1 and CDR2: GTSNPN and SVGIG (reference sequence). The CDR3 is CAWSVWLGELFF. CDR3 DNA: TGTGCCTGGAGTGTCTGGCTCGGGGAGCTGTTTTTT.

This clone has a handful of counts. The chain joins TRBV5-4 to TRBJ2-7; TRBD1 might be the D (5 bases). Per the germline V gene, CDR1 is SGHNT and CDR2 is YYREEE (reference sequence). V was clipped by 3 bases and J by 2 bases, with 15 bases between them. CDR3 length: 15 residues. The chain's CDR3 is CASSSAGLSPYEQYF. The CDR3 bases are TGTGCCAGCAGCTCCGCAGGGTTGAGCCCCTACGAGCAGTACTTC.

V is TRBV15 and J is TRBJ1-5; 7 bases match TRBD1. Germline assignment: CDR1 LNHNV and CDR2 YYDKDF (reference sequence). The CDR3 covers 16 residues. The junction had 12 bases not matched to a gene; V was cut back by 3 bases and J by 7 bases. The CDR3: CATSSQQGRGRQPQHF. The CDR3 bases are TGTGCCACCAGCAGCCAACAGGGGAGAGGAAGACAGCCCCAGCATTTT. The full variable domain, in which reference TRBV15 and TRBJ1-5 provide the parts outside the CDR3, is DAMVIQNPRYQVTQFGKPVTLSCSQTLNHNVMYWYQQKSSQAPKLLFHYYDKDFNNEADTPDNFQSRRPNTSFCFLDIRSPGLGDTAMYLCATSSQQGRGRQPQHFGDGTRLSIL.

Judged by abundance, this clone is large. The V call is TRBV7-3, the J call TRBJ2-1, with 7 bases matching TRBD2. The V and J ends lost 3 bases and 0 bases, in that order; junction bases with no gene match: 5. The germline V gene has CDR1 SGHTA and CDR2 FQGTGA. This CDR3 spans 16 amino acids. The CDR3 sequence: CASSFSGGSSYNEQFF. CDR3 nucleotides: TGTGCCAGCAGCTTCTCCGGGGGGAGCTCCTACAATGAGCAGTTCTTC.

The rearrangement joins TRBV6-4 to TRBJ2-3, with D possibly TRBD2 on 6 matching bases. The germline gives CDR1 MRHNA, CDR2 SNTAGT. The CDR3 runs 14 residues. Trimming left V 3 bases short and J 2 bases short, with 9 bases between. The CDR3 bases are TGTGCCAGCAGTGAAGGGACTCACACAGATACGCAGTATTTT. Amino acids: CASSEGTHTDTQYF.

The chain employs TRBV7-8 and TRBJ1-1; 7 bases agree with TRBD1. The trim removed 3 bases at V and 4 bases at J, leaving 5 bases unmatched. Germline assignment: CDR1 SGHVS and CDR2 FQNEAQ. The CDR3 extends over 14 amino acids. The CDR3 nucleotides read TGTGCCAGCAGCTTTTCAACAGGGGTCACTGAAGCTTTCTTT. Translation: CASSFSTGVTEAFF.

This clone showed up just once. The V and J genes are TRBV6-5 and TRBJ1-2; possibly TRBD1 for D (6 bases). CDR3 length equals 13 residues. V was cut by 4 bases and J by 0 bases, with 6 bases left in between. Germline values: CDR1 MNHEY, CDR2 SVGAGI. The CDR3 region is CASSWTANYGYTF. In DNA form, the CDR3 reads TGTGCCAGCAGTTGGACAGCTAACTATGGCTACACCTTC.

V usage is TRBV5-4 and J usage is TRBJ2-2, with D uncertain. Trimming removed 2 bases at V and 4 bases at J, with 3 bases between. This CDR3 spans 12 amino acids. Germline values: CDR1 SGHNT, CDR2 YYREEE (reference sequence). CDR3 residues: CASSFSTGELFF. Here the CDR3 DNA reads TGTGCCAGCAGCTTTAGCACCGGGGAGCTGTTTTTT.

This chain connects TRBV15 to TRBJ2-1; D gene ambiguous. The CDR3 runs to 16 residues. Germline CDR1 is LNHNV and CDR2 is YYDKDF (reference sequence). The V gene lost 3 bases and the J gene lost 4 bases, with 16 bases spanning the gap. In DNA form, the CDR3 reads TGTGCCACCAGCAGGAGAACTTCTTTCACTTACAATGAGCAGTTCTTC. As protein: CATSRRTSFTYNEQFF.

The J gene is TRBJ2-3, the V gene TRBV5-1; TRBD1 aligns across 7 bases. CDR1 is SGHRS and CDR2 is YFSETQ in the germline V gene. V shed 4 bases and J 2 bases; nucleotides not matched to a gene: 4. The CDR3 has 14 amino acids. CDR3 DNA sequence: TGCGCCAGCAGCCTCGACAGGGTCACAGATACGCAGTATTTT. This translates into CASSLDRVTDTQYF.

The chain is built from TRBV7-3 and TRBJ2-2; no clear D. Germline CDR1 SGHTA, CDR2 FQGTGA. The CDR3 has 14 residues. The germline V and J ends were trimmed by 4 bases and 6 bases, with 12 bases remaining between them. The CDR3 coding sequence is TGTGCCAGCAGCTGGGCCCCCCAGTCCGGGGAGCTGTTTTTT. Residues: CASSWAPQSGELFF.

This sequence joins TRBV7-9 and TRBJ1-2, with D unresolved. Germline CDR1 SEHNR, CDR2 FQNEAQ (reference sequence). Between the trimmed V and J ends, which lost 1 base and 1 base, there was a span of 7 bases. The CDR3 runs 14 residues. The CDR3 protein is CASSLVQLNYGYTF. CDR3 nucleotides: TGTGCCAGCAGCTTAGTACAGCTTAACTATGGCTACACCTTC.

This clone occurred a few times. As DNA, the CDR3 is TGTGCCACCCAAGGGGAGGGTACCCACGAGCAGTACTTC. Amino acids: CATQGEGTHEQYF. V gene TRBV19 combines with J gene TRBJ2-7; 7 bases fit TRBD2. Germline CDR1 LNHDA, CDR2 SQIVND (reference sequence). The CDR3 covers 13 residues. Losses at the gene ends were 10 bases for V and 5 bases for J; bases not matched to a gene: 11.

The chain recombines TRBV11-2 with TRBJ2-3; 7 bases map to TRBD1. CDR1 is SGHAT, CDR2 FQNNGV, per germline. V lost 5 bases, J lost 3 bases, and 11 bases stayed unmatched. CDR3 length: 16 amino acids. Here the CDR3 DNA reads TGTGCCAGCAGCCTCGAGGGACAGAGGGCGACAGATACGCAGTATTTT. Translated: CASSLEGQRATDTQYF.

The chain combines TRBV11-3 with TRBJ2-1, with TRBD2 as a possible D gene (5 bases). This CDR3 spans 11 amino acids. Germline CDR1 and CDR2: SGHNT and YENEEA. The V gene lost 2 bases and the J gene lost 11 bases, with 7 bases spanning the gap. CDR3 nucleotides: TGTGCCAGCAGCTTAAGAGGGAAGCAGTTCTTC. Residues: CASSLRGKQFF.